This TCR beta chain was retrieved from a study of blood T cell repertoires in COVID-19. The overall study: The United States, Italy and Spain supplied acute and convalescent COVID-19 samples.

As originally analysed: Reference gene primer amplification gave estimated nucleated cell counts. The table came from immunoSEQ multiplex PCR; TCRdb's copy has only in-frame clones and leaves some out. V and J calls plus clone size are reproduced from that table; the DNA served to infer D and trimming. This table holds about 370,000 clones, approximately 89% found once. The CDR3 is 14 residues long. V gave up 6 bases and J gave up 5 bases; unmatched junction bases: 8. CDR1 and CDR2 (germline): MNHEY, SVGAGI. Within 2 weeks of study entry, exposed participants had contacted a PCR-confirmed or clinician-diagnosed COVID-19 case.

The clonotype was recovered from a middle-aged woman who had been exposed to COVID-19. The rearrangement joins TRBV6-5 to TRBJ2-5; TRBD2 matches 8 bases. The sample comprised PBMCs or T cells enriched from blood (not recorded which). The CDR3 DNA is TGTGCCAGCAGCAGACTAGCGCTTGGGGAGACCCAGTACTTC. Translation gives CASSRLALGETQYF.